A selection of T cell receptor beta chains follows, all from one sample in a study of shared clonotypes between healthy human individuals. TCRdb's table, derived via immunoSEQ multiplex PCR, lists solely in-frame clones and lacks some. The table includes 180,000 or so clones, 85% to 95% detected once. The sample taken for sequencing was naive CD4+ T cells sorted from blood. These receptors were collected from a woman aged 25 to 39 in good health. Each CDR3 is given with its conserved first and last residue. Fields, in order: V gene, J gene, CDR3 protein.

TRBV11-2	TRBJ2-7	CASSFDRDRVFEQYF
TRBV28	TRBJ1-2	CASSSKTAHNYGYTF
TRBV28	TRBJ1-6	CASAGTAYNSPLHF
TRBV11-2	TRBJ2-7	CASRPGPFYEQYF
TRBV10-2	TRBJ1-1	CATSGQGLGGGLEAFF
TRBV6-5	TRBJ2-7	CASTANYEQYF
TRBV28	TRBJ2-7	CAGSLQGANYEQYF
TRBV5-1	TRBJ2-7	CASSLDYTIGQYF
TRBV11-2	TRBJ1-6	CASSMTGYSPLHF
TRBV19	TRBJ1-1	CASSTREDTEAFF